Below are 26 T cell receptor beta chains sequenced from a single sample in a study of blood T cells in healthy people across ages. The second PCR ran about 6 to 12 cycles with a sample-barcoded 5' primer and J-beta primers. A single record per CDR3 protein comes from TCRdb applying MiXCR to the 5' RACE reads. Here the sample spans about 680,000 distinct CDR3 sequences, 45% to 50% being singletons. Sequencing used blood. The receptors originated from a woman in her fifties or sixties in good health.

J is TRBJ1-6 and V is TRBV14; D perhaps matches TRBD1 (6 bases). CDR1 SGHDN and CDR2 FVKESK come from the germline V gene. The CDR3 is 15 amino acids. The V gene lost 2 bases and the J gene lost 9 bases, with 14 bases spanning the gap. The CDR3, as DNA: TGTGCCAGCAGCCAAACGAAGGGGGGAAGTTCACCCCTCCACTTT. Its protein is CASSQTKGGSSPLHF.

Concerning this clonotype itself: A junction boundary mismatches the germline segment, possibly from a read error. The CDR3 protein is CASSLDASGVNEQFF. The DNA for the CDR3 is TGTGCCAGCAGTTTAGATGCTAGCGGGGTCAATGAGCAGTTCTTT. The chain employs TRBV12-3 or TRBV12-4 and TRBJ2-1, with 9 bases that match TRBD2. The CDR3 is made up of 15 amino acids.

The sample holds a few counts of this clonotype. The V gene is TRBV10-3, the J gene TRBJ2-4; D call uncertain. The end of the DNA aligns better with TRBJ2-7, so the J call may be wrong. This CDR3 is built from 13 residues. In germline, CDR1 is ENHRY, CDR2 SYGVKD. DNA for the CDR3: TGTGCCATCAGTGAGTCTCAGGAGTACGAGCAGTACTTC. This gives the protein CAISESQEYEQYF.

In this sample, this clonotype turned up once. The rearrangement uses TRBV7-3 and TRBJ1-1; no firm D call. The CDR3 totals 13 residues. V dropped 3 bases and J dropped 4 bases, with 9 bases sitting between them. Germline loops: CDR1 SGHTA, CDR2 FQGTGA. DNA of the CDR3: TGTGCCAGCAGCTTTGGGCAGAGCACTGAAGCTTTCTTT. Its translation: CASSFGQSTEAFF.

The genes are TRBV29-1 and TRBJ2-7; D may be TRBD1 (5 bases). The CDR3 spans 13 residues. Trimming removed 3 bases from V and 0 bases from J, with 9 bases in between. Per germline, CDR1 SQVTM and CDR2 ANQGSEA. Written as DNA, the CDR3 is TGCAGCGTTGACCAGGGAAGCTCCTACGAGCAGTACTTC. It specifies CSVDQGSSYEQYF.

The chain is built from TRBV7-2 and TRBJ2-3; 7 bases fit TRBD2. With 6 bases clipped from V and 1 base from J, the junction kept 7 bases outside the gene matches. The CDR3 spans 15 residues. CDR1 is SGHTA, CDR2 FQGNSA, per germline. The CDR3 coding sequence is TGTGCCAGCAGGAAACGACTAGCCGGCACAGATACGCAGTATTTT. Protein: CASRKRLAGTDTQYF.

This clonotype was seen a handful of times. The chain couples TRBV7-2 to TRBJ1-2, with 10 bases that match TRBD1. The CDR3 has 14 residues. Germline CDR1 is SGHTA and CDR2 is FQGNSA. V gave up 4 bases and J gave up 7 bases; unmatched junction bases: 6. This chain's CDR3 is CASSYGQGEGGYTF. The CDR3, as DNA: TGTGCCAGCAGCTATGGACAGGGGGAAGGTGGCTACACCTTC.

Only a few counts were recorded for this clonotype. The rearrangement links TRBV7-9 to TRBJ1-2; TRBD1 matches at 8 bases. Losses at the gene ends were 6 bases for V and 2 bases for J; bases not matched to a gene: 8. This CDR3 contains 15 residues. The germline V gene has CDR1 SEHNR and CDR2 FQNEAQ (reference sequence). The chain's CDR3 is CASSYDRGLNYGYTF. CDR3 in DNA: TGTGCCAGCAGTTATGACAGGGGTTTGAACTATGGCTACACCTTC. Supplemented by reference TRBV7-9 and TRBJ1-2, the full variable domain reads DTGVSQNPRHKITKRGQNVTFRCDPISEHNRLYWYRQTLGQGPEFLTYFQNEAQLEKSRLLSDRFSAERPKGSFSTLEIQRTEQGDSAMYLCASSYDRGLNYGYTFGSGTRLTVV.

This clonotype was observed a handful of times. The V and J genes are TRBV13 and TRBJ1-1, with TRBD1 as a possible D gene (6 bases). Trimming removed 5 bases from V and 6 bases from J, with 13 bases in between. The CDR3 covers 13 residues. Germline assignment: CDR1 PRHDT and CDR2 FYEKMQ (reference sequence). CDR3 coding DNA: TGTGCCAGCAGCCCAGAACGGGGGCCTGAAGCTTTCTTT. Translated, it gives CASSPERGPEAFF.

In this sample, this clonotype turned up a few times. The chain carries TRBV10-3 and TRBJ2-7; 7 bases match TRBD2. The CDR3 runs to 12 residues. Unmatched junction bases numbered 4, after V lost 6 bases and J lost 5 bases. The germline CDR1 and CDR2 sequences are ENHRY and SYGVKD. The DNA for the CDR3 is TGTGCCATCAGAGAGGGAGGGCACGAGCAGTACTTC. Residues: CAIREGGHEQYF.

The chain uses TRBV20-1 and TRBJ1-5; D unclear. Germline CDR1 reads DFQATT; CDR2 reads SNEGSKA (reference sequence). With 4 bases removed from V and 4 bases from J, the gap between germline ends came to 11 bases. This CDR3 is 13 amino acids long. CDR3 coding DNA: TGCAGTGCTAAGAGGACGGGGAATCAGCCCCAGCATTTT. Its translation is CSAKRTGNQPQHF.

The J gene is TRBJ2-3, the V gene TRBV7-6, with TRBD1 matching over 7 bases. CDR1 SGHVS and CDR2 FNYEAQ come from the germline V gene. Trimming cost V 5 bases and J 6 bases; bases outside gene matches: 5. The CDR3 length is 13 residues. Written as DNA, the CDR3 is TGTGCCAGCAGCCAAGACAGGGAGGATACGCAGTATTTT. Residues: CASSQDREDTQYF.

The DNA of the CDR3 is TGCGCCACCACATCCGAGACTAGCGCTGGGAATGAGCAGTTCTTC. It yields the protein CATTSETSAGNEQFF. The rearrangement uses TRBV5-1 and TRBJ2-1; TRBD2 matches 8 bases. CDR3 size: 15 residues. Germline CDR1 reads SGHRS; CDR2 reads YFSETQ. V shed 9 bases and J 7 bases; nucleotides not matched to a gene: 15.

The gene calls are TRBV10-3 and TRBJ2-7, with D possibly TRBD2 on 5 matching bases. CDR1 is ENHRY and CDR2 is SYGVKD in the germline V gene. The CDR3 totals 14 residues. Trimming left V 2 bases short and J 2 bases short, with 10 bases between. The DNA for the CDR3 is TGTGCCATCAGTGAGCGGGAAGCGACCTACGAGCAGTACTTC. It specifies CAISEREATYEQYF.

About this clonotype: Compared with germline, one end of the junction differs, possibly owing to a read error. The chain carries TRBV4-3 and TRBJ2-4; D not certain. The end of the DNA aligns better with TRBJ2-5, so the J call may be wrong. Germline lookup yields CDR1 LGHNA and CDR2 YSLEER. This CDR3 is 15 amino acids long. The CDR3 DNA sequence: TGCGCCAGCAGCCAAGACTTCTCGGACCAAAAGACCCAGTACTTC. Translated, it gives CASSQDFSDQKTQYF.

This clonotype occurred a few times. CDR3 nucleotides: TGCAGTGCCAGGACAGGAGGAACCTACGAGCAGTACTTC. Translation: CSARTGGTYEQYF. This rearrangement joins TRBV20-1 to TRBJ2-7; 7 bases fit TRBD1. The CDR3 covers 13 residues. Germline trimming cut 6 bases from V and 2 bases from J; bases unmatched to any gene: 7. CDR1 and CDR2 from the germline V gene are DFQATT and SNEGSKA (reference sequence).

J is TRBJ2-2 and V is TRBV4-3; 9 bases match TRBD2. J was trimmed by 5 bases and V by 0 bases; bases with no gene match: 7. The germline CDR1 and CDR2 sequences are LGHNA and YSLEER. CDR3 length: 17 amino acids. CDR3 amino acids: CASSQEGGRAGTGELFF. CDR3 nucleotides: TGCGCCAGCAGCCAAGAGGGCGGGAGGGCCGGAACCGGGGAGCTGTTTTTT.

This clonotype was seen only a few times. The genes are TRBV20-1 and TRBJ2-3, with a possible D match to TRBD1 (6 bases). Germline V gene data show CDR1 as DFQATT and CDR2 as SNEGSKA (reference sequence). The ends were cut back, 7 bases at V and 0 bases at J, with 14 bases in the middle. The CDR3 is made up of 14 amino acids. CDR3 amino acids: CSVKTGHSTDTQYF. The DNA of the CDR3 is TGCAGTGTTAAGACAGGACATAGCACAGATACGCAGTATTTT.

CDR3 in DNA: TGTGCCAGCAGTTACTCGCCGATCGAGCAGTACTTC. It specifies CASSYSPIEQYF. This chain uses TRBV6-6 with TRBJ2-7; D is unresolved. The ends were cut back, 0 bases at V and 6 bases at J, with 6 bases in the middle. This CDR3 contains 12 residues. Germline V gene lookup returns CDR1 MNHNY and CDR2 SVGAGI (reference sequence).

On this clonotype itself: The germline gene is not matched at one end of the junction; a read error may be the cause. CDR3 in DNA: TGTACCAGCAGCCAAAGTCCGCAGGGACCTACCTACGAGCAGTACTTC. Protein: CTSSQSPQGPTYEQYF. The rearrangement links TRBV4-2 to TRBJ2-7; D might be TRBD1 or TRBD2, each matching 5 bases. Per germline, CDR1 LGHNA and CDR2 YNFKEQ. This CDR3 region has 16 residues.

The rearrangement joins TRBV3-1 to TRBJ2-1; 8 nucleotides line up with TRBD2. V trimming: 0 bases; J trimming: 4 bases; junction bases outside the gene matches: 5. CDR1 and CDR2 from the germline V gene are LGHDT and YNNKEL (reference sequence). The CDR3 runs 16 residues. The CDR3 region has the DNA TGTGCCAGCAGCCAAGACGCGGGAGGAAGATACAATGAGCAGTTCTTC. Its protein is CASSQDAGGRYNEQFF.

This clonotype has just one count. The J gene is TRBJ2-1, the V gene TRBV12-3 or TRBV12-4, with a weak D call TRBD2 (6 bases). Trimming left V 8 bases short and J 0 bases short, with 17 bases between. The CDR3 is made up of 16 amino acids. CDR3 in amino acids: CASDFKGGNSYNEQFF. CDR3 coding DNA: TGTGCCAGCGATTTTAAGGGAGGAAACTCCTACAATGAGCAGTTCTTC.

The rearrangement uses TRBV4-2 and TRBJ2-2; 8 nucleotides match TRBD1. CDR1 LGHNA and CDR2 YNFKEQ come from the germline V gene. The CDR3 sequence is 15 residues long. V dropped 5 bases and J dropped 4; count of bases not matched to a gene: 6. In DNA form, the CDR3 reads TGTGCCAGCAGCAGCCGGACAGGGAGCACCGGGGAGCTGTTTTTT. As protein: CASSSRTGSTGELFF.

Worth noting for this clonotype: This sequence may be a read error, since a much larger clone differs from it by one base. This sequence joins TRBV20-1 and TRBJ2-7, with D unresolved. CDR1 and CDR2 (germline): DFQATT, SNEGSKA (reference sequence). This CDR3 is 14 amino acids long. Trimming removed 5 bases from V and 3 bases from J, with 17 bases in between. This CDR3 is CSALRTDACYEQYF. CDR3 sequence (DNA): TGCAGTGCTCTGAGGACGGATGCCTGCTACGAGCAGTACTTC.

This chain joins TRBV3-1 and TRBJ2-3; no firm D call. The CDR3 totals 22 residues. Trimming took 1 base from V and 0 from J, leaving 29 bases between them. The germline V gene has CDR1 LGHDT and CDR2 YNNKEL (reference sequence). The CDR3 region has the DNA TGTGCCAGCAGCCAAGTCGCCCCGGGCCTCCACCCTCCGGGCTGTAGCACAGATACGCAGTATTTT. Translated, it gives CASSQVAPGLHPPGCSTDTQYF.

This chain joins TRBV7-9 and TRBJ2-1; TRBD2 matches at 7 bases. The CDR3 runs to 16 residues. With 1 base clipped from V and 3 bases from J, the junction kept 6 bases outside the gene matches. Looked up from germline, CDR1 is SEHNR and CDR2 is FQNEAQ (reference sequence). CDR3 in DNA: TGTGCCAGCAGCTTAGTCGCGGGAGCTTTCTACAATGAGCAGTTCTTC. Translated, it gives CASSLVAGAFYNEQFF.